Below are 24 T cell receptor beta chains sequenced from a single sample in a study of blood T cell repertoires in COVID-19. Assay: immunoSEQ multiplex PCR; the TCRdb copy retains only in-frame clones and omits some. The table includes 250,000 to 350,000 clones, around nine tenths detected once. Specimen: peripheral blood. All receptors derive from a woman in her twenties or thirties with COVID-19, enrolled during active disease.

This chain connects TRBV25-1 to TRBJ1-2; 7 bases are shared with TRBD1. CDR1 is MGHDK, CDR2 SYGVNS, per germline. V dropped 2 bases and J dropped 0; count of bases not matched to a gene: 12. CDR3 length: 18 residues. The CDR3 DNA sequence: TGTGCCAGCAGTGAAGGGCGCCTGGACAGGCAACCTAACTATGGCTACACCTTC. Translating gives CASSEGRLDRQPNYGYTF.

V usage is TRBV21-1 and J usage is TRBJ2-7; the table's D call, TRBD1, has no DNA check behind it. TRBV21-1 is noted as a pseudogene. The CDR3 has 14 amino acids. CDR3 sequence reads: CASRGQGILYEQYF. The CDR3 DNA reads TGTGCCAGCAGAGGACAGGGCATTCTTTACGAGCAGTACTTC.

The rearrangement joins TRBV24-1 to TRBJ2-5; a possible D gene is TRBD2 (6 bases). Germline loops: CDR1 KGHDR, CDR2 SFDVKD. V was shortened by 2 bases and J by 4 bases, with 13 bases between the two germline ends. There are 15 residues in the CDR3. Written as DNA, the CDR3 is TGTGCCACCAGTGATTCCCTTGGAGGGAGAGAGACCCAGTACTTC. Translating it yields CATSDSLGGRETQYF.

The chain combines TRBV7-2 with TRBJ2-7, with a possible D match to TRBD1 (6 bases). The ends were cut back, 1 base at V and 1 base at J, with 11 bases in the middle. The germline V gene encodes CDR1 SGHTA and CDR2 FQGNSA. The CDR3 totals 15 residues. CDR3 sequence reads: CASSLEIGGSYEQYF. The CDR3 DNA reads TGTGCCAGCAGCTTAGAGATAGGGGGATCCTACGAGCAGTACTTC. Using reference TRBV7-2 and TRBJ2-7 for the parts outside the CDR3, the full variable domain is GAGVSQSPSNKVTEKGKDVELRCDPISGHTALYWYRQSLGQGLEFLIYFQGNSAPDKSGLPSDRFSAERTGGSVSTLTIQRTQQEDSAVYLCASSLEIGGSYEQYFGPGTRLTVT.

This chain links TRBV11-2 with TRBJ2-7, with 13 bases fitting TRBD2. Germline loops: CDR1 SGHAT, CDR2 FQNNGV. After removal of 0 bases from V and 1 base from J, the junction contained 6 bases not matched to a gene. The CDR3 is made up of 18 amino acids. CDR3 protein: CASSLDPRLAGGSYEQYF. The CDR3 nucleotides read TGTGCCAGCAGCTTAGATCCTAGACTAGCGGGAGGTTCCTACGAGCAGTACTTC. The full variable domain, with the rest looked up from reference TRBV11-2 and TRBJ2-7, is EAGVAQSPRYKIIEKRQSVAFWCNPISGHATLYWYQQILGQGPKLLIQFQNNGVVDDSQLPKDRFSAERLKGVDSTLKIQPAKLEDSAVYLCASSLDPRLAGGSYEQYFGPGTRLTVT.

The chain couples TRBV4-1 to TRBJ2-7; the match to TRBD1 covers 7 bases. Germline CDR1 and CDR2: MGHRA and YSYEKL. With 1 base clipped from V and 1 base from J, the junction kept 1 base outside the gene matches. This CDR3 is 14 amino acids long. In DNA, the CDR3 is TGCGCCAGCAGCCAAGCGGGACAGTCCTACGAGCAGTACTTC. Protein sequence: CASSQAGQSYEQYF.

V gene TRBV4-1 combines with J gene TRBJ1-1, with 11 nucleotides matching TRBD1. The trim removed 9 bases at V and 6 bases at J, leaving 6 bases unmatched. CDR3 length: 13 residues. Looked up from germline, CDR1 is MGHRA and CDR2 is YSYEKL. The CDR3 protein is CASWDRGISEAFF. CDR3 coding DNA: TGCGCCAGTTGGGACAGGGGGATTTCTGAAGCTTTCTTT.

The chain joins TRBV6-2 or TRBV6-3 to TRBJ2-4; possible D gene TRBD2, 7 bases. Trimming cost V 0 bases and J 1 base, with 16 bases left between them. The CDR3 has 18 amino acids. Germline values: CDR1 MNHEY, CDR2 SVGEGT. The chain's CDR3 is CASSYSMGGRVAKNIQYF. The CDR3, as DNA: TGTGCCAGCAGTTACTCGATGGGGGGGCGGGTGGCCAAAAACATTCAGTACTTC.

The chain is built from TRBV27 and TRBJ1-4; 9 bases map to TRBD1. This CDR3 has 15 residues. Germline trimming cut 3 bases from V and 4 bases from J; bases unmatched to any gene: 3. Germline V gene sequence: CDR1 MNHEY, CDR2 SMNVEV (reference sequence). This chain's CDR3 is CASSLGTGYNEKLFF. CDR3 sequence (DNA): TGTGCCAGCAGTTTGGGGACAGGGTATAATGAAAAACTGTTTTTT.

The V and J genes are TRBV30 and TRBJ2-7, with a possible D match to TRBD2 (5 bases). V was pared by 1 base and J by 9 bases, with 22 bases between. CDR3 length equals 15 residues. Germline CDR1 is GTSNPN and CDR2 is SVGIG (reference sequence). The CDR3 protein is CAWSEGSYDLEVQYF. The DNA for the CDR3 is TGTGCCTGGAGTGAAGGGAGCTATGATCTTGAGGTGCAGTACTTC.

The chain carries TRBV11-2 and TRBJ1-1; TRBD1 might be the D (6 bases). The CDR3 covers 14 residues. The V gene's germline CDR1 is SGHAT and CDR2 FQNNGV. The ends were cut back, 2 bases at V and 1 base at J, with 8 bases in the middle. CDR3 sequence: CASSLQGGNTEAFF. The CDR3, as DNA: TGTGCCAGCAGCTTACAAGGGGGGAACACTGAAGCTTTCTTT.

J is TRBJ2-1 and V is TRBV27; D remains ambiguous. This CDR3 has 14 residues. Germline V gene lookup returns CDR1 MNHEY and CDR2 SMNVEV (reference sequence). V dropped 3 bases and J dropped 2 bases, with 8 bases sitting between them. The CDR3 protein is CASSFGGPYNEQFF. CDR3 nucleotide sequence: TGTGCCAGCAGTTTCGGCGGCCCCTACAATGAGCAGTTCTTC.

The CDR3 nucleotides read TGTGCCAGCAGTCGGGACAGAAAAGAGACCCAGTACTTC. It yields the protein CASSRDRKETQYF. V and J are TRBV6-5 and TRBJ2-5; 7 bases fit TRBD1. Trimming at V came to 5 bases and at J to 3 bases, leaving 3 bases not matched to a gene. CDR3 length: 13 amino acids. Germline V CDR1 and CDR2: MNHEY, SVGAGI.

The chain joins TRBV3-1 (or the pseudogene TRBV3-2) to TRBJ2-2, with TRBD2 as a possible D gene (6 bases). Germline CDR1 and CDR2: LGHDT and YNNKEL (reference sequence). V was cut by 1 base and J by 5 bases, with 11 bases left in between. The CDR3 consists of 15 residues. CDR3 sequence reads: CASSQGERETGELFF. The CDR3 DNA reads TGTGCCAGCAGCCAAGGGGAACGGGAGACCGGGGAGCTGTTTTTT.

The rearrangement links TRBV9 to TRBJ2-5; 7 positions match TRBD1. The germline CDR1 and CDR2 sequences are SGDLS and YYNGEE. The CDR3 length is 14 residues. The V and J ends lost 4 bases and 4 bases, in that order; junction bases with no gene match: 7. The CDR3 sequence is CASSPGTVGETQYF. CDR3 in DNA: TGTGCCAGCAGCCCCGGGACAGTGGGAGAGACCCAGTACTTC.

V gene TRBV27 combines with J gene TRBJ1-2; a weak D match, TRBD1 (6 bases). The germline gives CDR1 MNHEY, CDR2 SMNVEV (reference sequence). This CDR3 contains 13 residues. V was trimmed by 0 bases and J by 8 bases, leaving 10 bases between them. The CDR3 DNA sequence: TGTGCCAGCAGTTTATCGCAGGGGTACGGCTACACCTTC. This encodes CASSLSQGYGYTF.

The rearrangement links TRBV2 to TRBJ1-5; D is undetermined. Trimming cost V 6 bases and J 0 bases, with 6 bases left between them. Per germline, CDR1 SNHLY and CDR2 FYNNEI. The CDR3 has 13 amino acids. CDR3 in amino acids: CASSYSSNQPQHF. In DNA form, the CDR3 reads TGTGCCAGCAGCTACAGTAGCAATCAGCCCCAGCATTTT.

The CDR3 DNA reads as TGTGCCAGTAGTATAGGCACCGGGAGGGCCTACAATGAGCAGTTCTTC. Translation: CASSIGTGRAYNEQFF. The chain recombines TRBV19 with TRBJ2-1, with TRBD2 identical over 8 bases. Germline V gene sequence: CDR1 LNHDA, CDR2 SQIVND (reference sequence). The junction had 4 bases not matched to a gene; V was cut back by 1 base and J by 2 bases. There are 16 residues in the CDR3.

This chain joins TRBV19 and TRBJ2-3, with TRBD1 matching over 7 bases. The V gene end was trimmed by 10 bases and the J gene end by 4 bases; junction bases not matched to a gene: 17. This CDR3 region has 16 residues. From germline, CDR1 is LNHDA and CDR2 SQIVND (reference sequence). CDR3 in DNA: TGTGCCACCTCGAAGCAAACAGGGGCCGTAGCAGATACGCAGTATTTT. Encoded protein: CATSKQTGAVADTQYF.

The V gene is TRBV6-5, the J gene TRBJ1-4; 10 bases agree with TRBD1. The CDR3 runs 16 residues. Germline CDR1 and CDR2: MNHEY and SVGAGI. V lost 2 bases and J lost 4; bases outside the gene matches: 4. CDR3 region: CASSYRTGGNNEKLFF. For the CDR3, the DNA is TGTGCCAGCAGTTACAGGACAGGGGGGAATAATGAAAAACTGTTTTTT.

This rearrangement joins TRBV30 to TRBJ2-3, with 9 bases lining up with TRBD2. V shed 6 bases, J shed 4 bases, and the junction held 8 bases outside the gene matches. Germline-derived CDR1 and CDR2 are GTSNPN and SVGIG (reference sequence). This CDR3 comprises 14 residues. The CDR3 nucleotides read TGTGCCTGCAAGGCGGGAGGGAACGCAGATACGCAGTATTTT. This translates into CACKAGGNADTQYF.

This chain links TRBV7-9 with TRBJ2-1; the match to TRBD2 covers 11 bases. V shed 5 bases, J shed 5 bases, and the junction held 8 bases outside the gene matches. Germline CDR1 is SEHNR and CDR2 is FQNEAQ (reference sequence). There are 16 residues in the CDR3. CDR3 protein: CASSPYGTSGNNEQFF. In DNA, the CDR3 is TGTGCCAGCAGCCCCTACGGGACTAGCGGCAACAATGAGCAGTTCTTC.

The rearrangement links TRBV16 to TRBJ1-5; 10 nucleotides agree with TRBD1. The CDR3 length is 15 residues. Germline-derived CDR1 and CDR2 are KGHSY and FQNENV. V was pared by 0 bases and J by 6 bases, with 2 bases of the junction left unmatched. As DNA, the CDR3 is TGTGCCAGCAGCCAATCAAGGACAGGGGGTCAGCCCCAGCATTTT. This codes for CASSQSRTGGQPQHF.

The V gene is TRBV5-1, the J gene TRBJ2-1, with TRBD2 identical over 12 bases. Germline V gives CDR1 SGHRS, CDR2 YFSETQ. V lost 4 bases to trimming and J lost 8 bases; unmatched junction nucleotides: 4. This CDR3 region has 14 residues. The CDR3 sequence: CASSDGTSGHEQFF. CDR3 coding DNA: TGCGCCAGCAGCGACGGGACTAGCGGGCATGAGCAGTTCTTC.